This TCR beta chain emerged from a study of OX40 agonist ivuxolimab in advanced cancers. Individuals having autoimmune disease history or systemic immunosuppression were not enrolled. The germline gives CDR1 MDHEN, CDR2 SYDVKM. The CDR3 contains 18 residues. Trimming cost V 9 bases and J 3 bases, with 27 bases left between them. Measured with immunoSEQ multiplex PCR; TCRdb has only the in-frame clones, and not every one. The profile shows tens of thousands of clones, roughly 80% of them singletons. This receptor was taken from an adult with an advanced solid tumor such as melanoma, head and neck, liver or kidney cancer. The J gene is TRBJ2-1, the V gene TRBV28, with D perhaps TRBD1 or TRBD2 (6 bases each). Sequenced here: CD4+ or CD8+ T cells sorted from blood, sampled in a trial of the OX40 agonist ivuxolimab. CDR3 sequence (DNA): TGTGCCAGGACATCTACTTCTTCCAGGGGACTCCGCTACAATGAGCAGTTCTTC. It yields the protein CARTSTSSRGLRYNEQFF.